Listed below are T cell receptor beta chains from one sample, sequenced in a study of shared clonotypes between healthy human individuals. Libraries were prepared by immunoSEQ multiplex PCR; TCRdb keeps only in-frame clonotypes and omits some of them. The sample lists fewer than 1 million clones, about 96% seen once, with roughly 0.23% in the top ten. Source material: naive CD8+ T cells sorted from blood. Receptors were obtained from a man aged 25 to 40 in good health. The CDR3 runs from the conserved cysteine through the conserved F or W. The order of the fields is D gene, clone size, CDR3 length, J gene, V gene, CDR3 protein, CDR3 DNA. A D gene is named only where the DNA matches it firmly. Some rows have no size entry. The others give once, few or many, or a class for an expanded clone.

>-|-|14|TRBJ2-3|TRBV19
CASSPRTGPDTQYF
TGTGCCAGTAGTCCAAGAACTGGCCCAGATACGCAGTATTTT
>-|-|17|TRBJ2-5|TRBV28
CASSLSMMEGLQETQYF
TGTGCCAGCAGTTTGAGTATGATGGAGGGGCTCCAAGAGACCCAGTACTTC
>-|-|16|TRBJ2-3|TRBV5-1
CASSLWTDSSTDTQYF
TGCGCCAGCAGCTTGTGGACGGACAGCTCCACAGATACGCAGTATTTT
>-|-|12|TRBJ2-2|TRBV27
CASKANTGELFF
TGTGCCAGCAAAGCGAACACCGGGGAGCTGTTTTTT
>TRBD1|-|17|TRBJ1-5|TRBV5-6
CASSLEGQGFGNQPQHF
TGTGCCAGCAGCTTGGAGGGACAGGGTTTCGGCAATCAGCCCCAGCATTTT
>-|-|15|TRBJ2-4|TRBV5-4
CASSLAGTAKNIQYF
TGTGCCAGCAGCTTGGCAGGTACGGCCAAAAACATTCAGTACTTC
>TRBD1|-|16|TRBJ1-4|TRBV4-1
CASSQLPGQFNEKLFF
TGCGCCAGCAGCCAACTCCCGGGACAGTTTAATGAAAAACTGTTTTTT
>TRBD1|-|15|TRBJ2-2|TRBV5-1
CASILGTGVDRELFF
TGCGCCAGCATTCTCGGAACAGGGGTAGACCGGGAGCTGTTTTTT
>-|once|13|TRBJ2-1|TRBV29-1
CSVVLSENNEQFF
TGCAGCGTCGTGCTTTCCGAGAACAATGAGCAGTTCTTC
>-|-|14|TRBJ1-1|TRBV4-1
CASSKGVLDTEAFF
TGCGCCAGCAGCAAGGGGGTCTTGGACACTGAAGCTTTCTTT
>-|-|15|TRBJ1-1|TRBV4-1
CASSQEGMGNTEAFF
TGCGCCAGCAGCCAAGAAGGAATGGGGAACACTGAAGCTTTCTTT
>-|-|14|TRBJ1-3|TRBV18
CASSPENSGNTIYF
TGTGCCAGCTCGCCCGAAAACTCTGGAAACACCATATATTTT
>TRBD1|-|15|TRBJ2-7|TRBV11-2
CASSSTGTGIYEQYF
TGTGCCAGCAGCTCAACCGGGACAGGGATTTACGAGCAGTACTTC
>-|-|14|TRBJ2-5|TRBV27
CASSLLGEQETQYF
TGTGCCAGCAGTTTATTGGGAGAACAAGAGACCCAGTACTTC
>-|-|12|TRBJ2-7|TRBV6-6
CASSYSAYEQYF
TGTGCCAGCAGTTACTCGGCCTACGAGCAGTACTTC
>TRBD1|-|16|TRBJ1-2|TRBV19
CASSPHQGAGDYGYTF
TGTGCCAGTAGTCCCCATCAGGGGGCAGGTGACTATGGCTACACCTTC
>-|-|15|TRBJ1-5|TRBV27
CASSTVGGRGQPQHF
TGTGCCAGCAGCACCGTGGGGGGGCGAGGTCAGCCCCAGCATTTT
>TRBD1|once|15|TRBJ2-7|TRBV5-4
CASSGAAGTGYEQYF
TGTGCCAGCAGCGGGGCCGCCGGGACAGGATACGAGCAGTACTTC
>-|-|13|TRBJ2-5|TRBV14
CASSQASWGTQYF
TGTGCCAGCAGCCAAGCATCGTGGGGGACCCAGTACTTC
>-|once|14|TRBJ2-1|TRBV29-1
CSLETGHGGNEQFF
TGCAGCCTTGAGACAGGCCACGGTGGGAATGAGCAGTTCTTC
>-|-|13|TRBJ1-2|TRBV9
CASSPRGREGYTF
TGTGCCAGCAGCCCGAGAGGTCGGGAGGGCTACACCTTC
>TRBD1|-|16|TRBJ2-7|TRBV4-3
CASSQAGQRGSYEQYF
TGCGCCAGCAGCCAAGCGGGACAGCGTGGTTCCTACGAGCAGTACTTC
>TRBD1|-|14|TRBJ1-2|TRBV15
CATSSIGTGDGYTF
TGTGCCACCAGCAGTATCGGGACAGGGGATGGCTACACCTTC
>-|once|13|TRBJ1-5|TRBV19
CASNKGSNQPQHF
TGTGCCAGTAACAAAGGTAGCAATCAGCCCCAGCATTTT
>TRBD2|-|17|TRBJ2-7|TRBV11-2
CASSLHHGLAGTYEQYF
TGTGCCAGCAGCTTACACCATGGACTAGCGGGAACCTACGAGCAGTACTTC
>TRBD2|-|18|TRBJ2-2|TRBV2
CASTPTITSGIFTGELFF
TGTGCCAGCACCCCGACCATTACTAGCGGGATCTTCACCGGGGAGCTGTTTTTT
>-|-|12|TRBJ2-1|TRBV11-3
CASSLEYNEQFF
TGTGCCAGCAGCTTAGAGTACAATGAGCAGTTCTTC
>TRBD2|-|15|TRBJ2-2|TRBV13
CASSSPGTRDGELFF
TGTGCCAGCAGTTCTCCCGGGACTAGAGACGGGGAGCTGTTTTTT
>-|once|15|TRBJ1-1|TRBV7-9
CASRAEGWGNTEAFF
TGTGCCAGCAGGGCGGAGGGCTGGGGGAACACTGAAGCTTTCTTT
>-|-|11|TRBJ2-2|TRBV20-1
CSAIRTGELFF
TGCAGTGCTATTCGCACCGGGGAGCTGTTTTTT
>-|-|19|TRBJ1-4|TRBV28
CASSLSVPVSISTNEKLFF
TGTGCCAGCAGTTTATCGGTTCCGGTCTCCATCTCAACTAATGAAAAACTGTTTTTT
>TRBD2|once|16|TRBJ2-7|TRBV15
CATSSVVTSGMYEQYF
TGTGCCACCAGCAGTGTAGTTACTAGCGGGATGTACGAGCAGTACTTC
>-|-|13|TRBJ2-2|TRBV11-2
CASSLGDAGELFF
TGTGCCAGCAGCTTGGGGGACGCCGGGGAGCTGTTTTTT
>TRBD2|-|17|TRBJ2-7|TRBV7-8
CASSLPTGLAVSYEQYF
TGTGCCAGCAGCTTACCAACCGGACTAGCGGTTTCCTACGAGCAGTACTTC
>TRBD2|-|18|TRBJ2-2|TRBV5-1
CASSLLGPSGGNTGELFF
TGCGCCAGCAGCTTGCTGGGGCCTAGCGGGGGGAACACCGGGGAGCTGTTTTTT
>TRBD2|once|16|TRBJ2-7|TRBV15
CATSLGGLAGNYEQYF
TGTGCCACCAGCCTGGGCGGGCTAGCGGGAAACTACGAGCAGTACTTC
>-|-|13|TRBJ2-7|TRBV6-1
CASSEFKGYEQYF
TGTGCCAGCAGTGAATTCAAGGGCTACGAGCAGTACTTC
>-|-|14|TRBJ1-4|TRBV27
CASSRGGTNEKLFF
TGTGCCAGCAGCCGCGGGGGAACTAATGAAAAACTGTTTTTT
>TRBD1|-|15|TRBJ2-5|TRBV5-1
CASSINRDSKETQYF
TGCGCCAGCAGCATAAACCGGGACAGTAAAGAGACCCAGTACTTC
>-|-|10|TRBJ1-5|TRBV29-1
CSVMGPPQHF
TGCAGCGTTATGGGTCCGCCCCAGCATTTT
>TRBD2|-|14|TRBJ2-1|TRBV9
CASSRLAGYNEQFF
TGTGCCAGCAGTCGACTAGCGGGATACAATGAGCAGTTCTTC
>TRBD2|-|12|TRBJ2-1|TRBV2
CARSGAIDEQFF
TGTGCCAGAAGCGGGGCCATCGATGAGCAGTTCTTC
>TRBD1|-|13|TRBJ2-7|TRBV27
CASRYKTGYEQYF
TGTGCCAGCAGATATAAGACAGGGTACGAGCAGTACTTC
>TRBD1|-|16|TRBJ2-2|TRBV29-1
CSVEEAGTGNTGELFF
TGCAGCGTTGAAGAAGCCGGGACAGGGAACACCGGGGAGCTGTTTTTT
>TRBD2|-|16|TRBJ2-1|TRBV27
CASIALAGGPYDEQFF
TGTGCCAGCATCGCTCTAGCGGGAGGGCCATACGATGAGCAGTTCTTC
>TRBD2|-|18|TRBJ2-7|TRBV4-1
CASSQVAGGRTITYEQYF
TGCGCCAGCAGCCAAGTCGCGGGAGGCCGAACAATAACCTACGAGCAGTACTTC
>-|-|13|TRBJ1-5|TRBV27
CASSYYSNQPQHF
TGTGCCAGCAGTTACTATAGCAATCAGCCCCAGCATTTT
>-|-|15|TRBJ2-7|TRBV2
CASIAARDRTYEQYF
TGTGCCAGCATCGCGGCCAGGGACCGAACCTACGAGCAGTACTTC
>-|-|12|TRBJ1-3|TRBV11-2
CASSLGGNTIYF
TGTGCCAGCAGCTTAGGGGGAAACACCATATATTTT
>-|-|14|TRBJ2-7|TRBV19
CASSHAGPSYEQYF
TGTGCCAGTAGTCATGCGGGCCCTTCCTACGAGCAGTACTTC
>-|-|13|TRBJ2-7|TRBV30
CAWSVGGPYEQYF
TGTGCCTGGAGTGTTGGGGGCCCCTACGAGCAGTACTTC
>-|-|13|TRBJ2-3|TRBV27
CASNKGGRDTQYF
TGTGCCAGCAATAAAGGGGGACGCGATACGCAGTATTTT
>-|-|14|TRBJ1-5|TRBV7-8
CASSLGRDYRPQHF
TGTGCCAGCAGCTTAGGACGGGATTATCGGCCCCAGCATTTT
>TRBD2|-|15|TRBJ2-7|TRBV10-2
CASRSGTSAFYEQYF
TGCGCCAGCAGGTCCGGGACTAGCGCATTCTACGAGCAGTACTTC
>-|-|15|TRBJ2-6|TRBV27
CASSSPGPGANVLTF
TGTGCCAGCAGTTCCCCGGGGCCTGGGGCCAACGTCCTGACTTTC
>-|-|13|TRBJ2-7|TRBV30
CAWSRGAAYEQYF
TGTGCCTGGAGTCGGGGGGCGGCCTACGAGCAGTACTTC
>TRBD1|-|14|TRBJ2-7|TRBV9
CASSPRQGAGEQYF
TGTGCCAGCAGCCCCCGACAGGGGGCGGGCGAGCAGTACTTC
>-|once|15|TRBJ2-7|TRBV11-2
CASSPRRGTSFEQYF
TGTGCCAGCAGCCCTAGGAGGGGAACCTCCTTCGAGCAGTACTTC
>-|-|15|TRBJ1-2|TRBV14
CASSQGLGGSYGYTF
TGTGCCAGCAGCCAAGGGTTGGGGGGAAGCTATGGCTACACCTTC
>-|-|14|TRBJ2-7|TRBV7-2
CASSHRTTFGEQYF
TGTGCCAGCAGCCACCGGACAACCTTCGGGGAGCAGTACTTC